The present T cell receptor (beta chain) was sequenced within a study of siplizumab effects on memory and regulatory T cells. Broader study findings: Most proliferating CD4+ or CD8+ clones, roughly 80-97%, had no naive or memory assignment. Among sequences traceable to unstimulated CD4+ memory cells, alloreactive ones were significantly reduced by siplizumab. Greater diversity than memory cells seemed evident in naive T cells, which also appeared to be major alloresponse contributors.

About this clone: Its antigen is currently unknown.

Germline values: CDR1 SGHRS, CDR2 YFSETQ. V was clipped by 4 bases and J by 2 bases; unmatched bases: 8. The CDR3 is 15 amino acids. Per sample, the assay covered 80,000 to 100,000 TCR templates. Sequencing was performed with immunoSEQ multiplex PCR; in TCRdb, only in-frame clones are kept and a portion is missing. Among over 85,000 clones, approximately 90% were seen once, and the ten largest hold around 1.1%. Sequencing used CD4+ T cells sorted from blood. V and J are TRBV5-1 and TRBJ2-7, with TRBD1 identical over 8 bases. This receptor was identified in a human donor in good health. This CDR3 reads CASSDTRQGPYEQYF. In DNA form, the CDR3 reads TGCGCCAGCAGCGACACGAGACAGGGGCCCTACGAGCAGTACTTC. The variable domain in full, with the rest retrieved from reference TRBV5-1 and TRBJ2-7, is KAGVTQTPRYLIKTRGQQVTLSCSPISGHRSVSWYQQTPGQGLQFLFEYFSETQRNKGNFPGRFSGRQFSNSRSEMNVSTLELGDSALYLCASSDTRQGPYEQYFGPGTRLTVT.